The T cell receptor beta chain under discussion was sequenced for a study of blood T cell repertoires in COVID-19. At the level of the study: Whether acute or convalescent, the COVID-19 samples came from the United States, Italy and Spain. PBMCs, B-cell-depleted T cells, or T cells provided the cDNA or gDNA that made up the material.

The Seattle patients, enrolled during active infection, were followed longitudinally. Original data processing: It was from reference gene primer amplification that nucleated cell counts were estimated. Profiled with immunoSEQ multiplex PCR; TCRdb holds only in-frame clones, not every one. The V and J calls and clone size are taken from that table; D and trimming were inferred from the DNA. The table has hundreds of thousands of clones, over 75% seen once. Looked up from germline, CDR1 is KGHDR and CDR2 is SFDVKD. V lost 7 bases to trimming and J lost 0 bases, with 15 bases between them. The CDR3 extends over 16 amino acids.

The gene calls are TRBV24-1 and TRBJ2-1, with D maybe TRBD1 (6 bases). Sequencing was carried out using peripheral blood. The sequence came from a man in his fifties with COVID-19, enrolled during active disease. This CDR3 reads CATSAQGKSSYNEQFF. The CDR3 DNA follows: TGTGCCACCAGCGCCCAGGGGAAGAGCTCCTACAATGAGCAGTTCTTC.